This T cell receptor beta chain comes out of a study of vaccination and CD4 T cells after COVID-19. With the Oncomine TCR Beta short-read assay, DNA from cultured CD4+ T cells was sequenced. Investigators obtained genomic DNA by extraction from cultured CD4+ T cells. TCRdb reprocessed the PCR reads via MiXCR and lists one record per CDR3 protein. The table records around 13,000 distinct CDR3 sequences, 36% of them present only once. As for this clonotype: Its target is unknown.

The treatment: roughly ten-day PBMC culture with coronavirus spike peptide pools or control peptides (ViraFEST assay). Wells that each held around 2 million PBMCs were cultured with 9.5 to 10 IU/ml IL-2 and roughly 10 ug/ml peptide pools. The J segment lost 5 bases and the V segment lost 5 bases, leaving 3 bases of the junction unmatched. Germline V gives CDR1 SEHNR, CDR2 FQNEAQ (reference sequence). CDR3 length equals 14 residues. J is TRBJ1-6 and V is TRBV7-9; 7 nucleotides agree with TRBD1. Sequences were obtained from cultured CD4+ T cells from blood. This sequence originates from a human donor with COVID-19. The CDR3 loop reads CASSADRDNSPLHF. The CDR3 bases are TGTGCCAGCAGCGCCGACAGGGATAATTCACCCCTCCACTTT. Combining the CDR3 with reference TRBV7-9 and TRBJ1-6 gives the whole variable domain DTGVSQNPRHKITKRGQNVTFRCDPISEHNRLYWYRQTLGQGPEFLTYFQNEAQLEKSRLLSDRFSAERPKGSFSTLEIQRTEQGDSAMYLCASSADRDNSPLHFGNGTRLTVT.